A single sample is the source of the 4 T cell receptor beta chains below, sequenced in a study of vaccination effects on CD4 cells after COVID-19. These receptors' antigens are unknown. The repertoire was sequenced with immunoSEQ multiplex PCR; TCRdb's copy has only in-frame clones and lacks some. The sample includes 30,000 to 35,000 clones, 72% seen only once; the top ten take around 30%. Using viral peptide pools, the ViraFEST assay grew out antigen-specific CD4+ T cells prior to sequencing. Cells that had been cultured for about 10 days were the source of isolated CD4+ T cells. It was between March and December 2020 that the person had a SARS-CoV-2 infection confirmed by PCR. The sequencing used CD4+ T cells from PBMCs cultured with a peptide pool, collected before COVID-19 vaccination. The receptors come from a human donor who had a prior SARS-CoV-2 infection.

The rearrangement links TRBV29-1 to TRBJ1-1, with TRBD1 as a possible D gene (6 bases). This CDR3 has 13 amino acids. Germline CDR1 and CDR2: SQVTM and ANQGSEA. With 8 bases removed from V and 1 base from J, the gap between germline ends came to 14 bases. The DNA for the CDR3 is TGCAGCCTCGGACAGCCGCGGAACACTGAAGCTTTCTTT. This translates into CSLGQPRNTEAFF.

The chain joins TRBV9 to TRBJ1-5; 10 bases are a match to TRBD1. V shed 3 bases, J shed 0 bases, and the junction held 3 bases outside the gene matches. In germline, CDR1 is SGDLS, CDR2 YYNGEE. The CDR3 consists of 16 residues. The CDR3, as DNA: TGTGCCAGCAGCGCAGGGACAGGGGATAGCAATCAGCCCCAGCATTTT. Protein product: CASSAGTGDSNQPQHF.

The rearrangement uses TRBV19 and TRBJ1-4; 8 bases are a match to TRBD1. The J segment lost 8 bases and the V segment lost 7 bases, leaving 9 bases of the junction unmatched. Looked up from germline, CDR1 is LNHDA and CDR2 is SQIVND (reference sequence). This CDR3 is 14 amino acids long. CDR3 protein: CASNTYRGKEKLFF. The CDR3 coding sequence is TGTGCCAGTAATACGTACAGGGGGAAGGAAAAACTGTTTTTT.

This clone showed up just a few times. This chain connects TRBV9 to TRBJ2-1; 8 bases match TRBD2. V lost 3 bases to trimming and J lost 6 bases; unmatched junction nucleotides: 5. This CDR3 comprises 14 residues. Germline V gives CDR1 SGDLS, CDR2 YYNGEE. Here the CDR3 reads CASSGTGTSNEQFF. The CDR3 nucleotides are TGTGCCAGCAGCGGAACCGGGACTAGCAATGAGCAGTTCTTC.